This TCR beta chain was captured by sequencing in a study of beta chain features in type 1 diabetes. On the study more broadly: No patient-donor differences in age, gender, total cells or subset yield. Across all samples, about 110,000,000 sorted cells were examined.

The whole isolated RNA underwent reverse transcription, so sequencing captured expressed TCRB transcripts. Sequencing was performed with immunoSEQ multiplex PCR; in TCRdb, only in-frame clones are kept and a portion is missing. The table lists about 130,000 clones, 9% of them singletons, with roughly 0.75% in the top ten. Germline assignment: CDR1 SGHNT and CDR2 YYREEE (reference sequence). V lost 4 bases and J lost 1; bases outside the gene matches: 5. The length of the CDR3 is 15 residues. Overall study findings and caveats: Patients with Type 1 diabetes showed moderately but significantly shorter TCRB CDR3s in all four CD4+ subsets. The similarity of naive, central memory and Treg TCRB repertoires appeared greater among patients than among healthy donors.

Comments on this clone: Its antigen remains unknown.

The clonotype comes from a man aged 25-45 years with type 1 diabetes. V gene TRBV5-4 combines with J gene TRBJ2-3, with 8 bases fitting TRBD1. The specimen was central memory CD4+ T cells from blood. The CDR3 loop reads CASSRQGPGTDTQYF. The CDR3 DNA follows: TGTGCCAGCAGCAGACAGGGGCCCGGCACAGATACGCAGTATTTT.